This TCR beta chain is drawn from a study of technical replicates of blood from a few donors. The germline V gene encodes CDR1 SGHVS and CDR2 FQNEAQ. This CDR3 is 17 amino acids long. V dropped 5 bases and J dropped 0 bases, with 16 bases sitting between them. The method was immunoSEQ multiplex PCR; TCRdb's version includes in-frame clones alone and lacks a portion of them. The sample lists around 100,000 clones; roughly 94% were seen once. The source material was T cells isolated from PBMCs. The chain combines TRBV7-8 with TRBJ1-4; weak D call: TRBD1 (5 bases). The source is a human donor in good health. In DNA, the CDR3 is TGTGCCAGCAGCCGGGCTGTAGGGGTTGCAACTAATGAAAAACTGTTTTTT. It codes for CASSRAVGVATNEKLFF.